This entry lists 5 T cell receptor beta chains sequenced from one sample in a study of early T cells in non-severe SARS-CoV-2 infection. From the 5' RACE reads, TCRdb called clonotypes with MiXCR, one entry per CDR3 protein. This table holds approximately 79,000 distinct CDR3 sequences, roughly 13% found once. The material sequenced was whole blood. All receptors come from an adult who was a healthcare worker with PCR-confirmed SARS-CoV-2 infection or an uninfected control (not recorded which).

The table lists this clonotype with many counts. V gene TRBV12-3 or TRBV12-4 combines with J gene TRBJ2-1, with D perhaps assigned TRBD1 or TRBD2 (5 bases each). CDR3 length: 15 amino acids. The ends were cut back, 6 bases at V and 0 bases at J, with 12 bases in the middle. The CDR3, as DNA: TGTGCCAGCAGACGCCGGGACCACTCCTACAATGAGCAGTTCTTC. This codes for CASRRRDHSYNEQFF.

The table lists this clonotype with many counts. Here the CDR3 reads CASRPGGQPKETQYF. The CDR3 coding sequence is TGTGCCAGCAGACCAGGGGGACAGCCTAAAGAGACCCAGTACTTC. The V and J genes are TRBV27 and TRBJ2-5, with 7 bases aligning to TRBD1. CDR1 and CDR2 (germline): MNHEY, SMNVEV (reference sequence). This CDR3 is built from 15 residues. Unmatched junction bases numbered 10, after V lost 6 bases and J lost 3 bases.

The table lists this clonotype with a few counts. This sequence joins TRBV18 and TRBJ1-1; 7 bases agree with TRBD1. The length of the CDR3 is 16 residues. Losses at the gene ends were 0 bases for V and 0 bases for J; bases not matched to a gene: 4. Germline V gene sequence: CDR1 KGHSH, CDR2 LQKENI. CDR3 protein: CASSPPRGQMNTEAFF. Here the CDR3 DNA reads TGTGCCAGCTCACCACCGAGGGGACAGATGAACACTGAAGCTTTCTTT.

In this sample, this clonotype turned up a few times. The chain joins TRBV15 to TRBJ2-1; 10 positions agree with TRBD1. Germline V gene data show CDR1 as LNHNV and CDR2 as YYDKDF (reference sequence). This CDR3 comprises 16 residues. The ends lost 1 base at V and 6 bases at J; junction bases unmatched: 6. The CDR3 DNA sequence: TGTGCCACCAGCAGAGGTGGGACAGGGGTATTCAATGAGCAGTTCTTC. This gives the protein CATSRGGTGVFNEQFF.

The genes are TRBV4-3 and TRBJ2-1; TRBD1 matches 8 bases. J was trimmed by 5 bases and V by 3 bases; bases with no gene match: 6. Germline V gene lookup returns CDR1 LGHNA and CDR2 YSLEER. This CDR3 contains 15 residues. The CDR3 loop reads CASSHGGTGNNEQFF. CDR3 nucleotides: TGCGCCAGCAGCCACGGCGGGACAGGCAACAATGAGCAGTTCTTC.